Each of the 25 T cell receptor beta chains below was sequenced from the same sample in a study of cytomegalovirus exposure and HLA in healthy donors. 13 Jbeta primers and 60 Vbeta primers were used for the PCR. Assay used: immunoSEQ multiplex PCR; TCRdb lists only in-frame clones, some missing. Of tens of thousands of clones in the sample, approximately 84% are singletons; the top ten hold about 2.4%. Sample: PBMCs. These receptors were obtained from a woman aged 50 to 60 in good health and CMV-seronegative.

This clone was counted once. The rearrangement links TRBV4-2 to TRBJ2-5, with 9 bases fitting TRBD2. With V trimmed by 0 bases and J by 5 bases, 13 bases remained unmatched. CDR1 is LGHNA and CDR2 is YNFKEQ in the germline V gene. The CDR3 runs to 18 residues. The chain's CDR3 is CASSQELGAGGRLETQYF. CDR3 nucleotides: TGTGCCAGCAGCCAAGAGTTGGGAGCGGGGGGCCGTCTGGAGACCCAGTACTTC.

The V gene is TRBV29-1, the J gene TRBJ2-3; TRBD2 might be the D (5 bases). Looked up from germline, CDR1 is SQVTM and CDR2 is ANQGSEA. This CDR3 has 15 residues. V shed 0 bases and J shed 0 bases, with 10 bases lying between them. Here the CDR3 reads CSVEDLGLSTDTQYF. CDR3 nucleotide sequence: TGCAGCGTTGAAGATCTCGGACTCAGCACAGATACGCAGTATTTT.

This rearrangement joins TRBV6-5 to TRBJ2-7; weak D call: TRBD2 (6 bases). CDR3 length: 13 residues. The V end lost 6 bases, the J end lost 2 bases, and 11 bases lay between the germline ends. Germline V gives CDR1 MNHEY, CDR2 SVGAGI. The DNA of the CDR3 is TGTGCCAGCAGCAGGGACTTGGCCTACGAGCAGTACTTC. Its translation: CASSRDLAYEQYF.

The gene calls are TRBV28 and TRBJ1-4, with 8 positions matching TRBD1. The V and J ends lost 9 bases and 7 bases, in that order; junction bases with no gene match: 4. The germline CDR1 and CDR2 sequences are MDHEN and SYDVKM. This CDR3 contains 12 residues. This CDR3 reads CASTTGAEKLFF. The CDR3 nucleotides are TGTGCCAGTACGACAGGGGCTGAAAAACTGTTTTTT.

The rearrangement joins TRBV7-6 to TRBJ1-3, with 8 bases aligning to TRBD1. The CDR3 spans 17 residues. Per the germline V gene, CDR1 is SGHVS and CDR2 is FNYEAQ. V was pared by 5 bases and J by 2 bases, with 11 bases of the junction left unmatched. CDR3 sequence: CASSLTSQGATGNTIYF. The DNA of the CDR3 is TGTGCCAGCAGCCTTACGTCCCAGGGGGCGACTGGAAACACCATATATTTT.

The CDR3 region is CASSSGQGVNEQFF. For the CDR3, the DNA is TGCGCCAGCAGCTCAGGACAGGGGGTCAATGAGCAGTTCTTC. The rearrangement links TRBV5-1 to TRBJ2-1; 10 positions agree with TRBD1. The CDR3 covers 14 residues. Germline V gene sequence: CDR1 SGHRS, CDR2 YFSETQ. Germline trimming cut 3 bases from V and 6 bases from J; bases unmatched to any gene: 3.

This sequence joins TRBV18 and TRBJ2-6; tentative D call: TRBD1 (5 bases). CDR1 and CDR2 (germline): KGHSH, LQKENI. This CDR3 region has 15 residues. V was shortened by 8 bases and J by 4 bases, with 15 bases between the two germline ends. The CDR3 DNA is TGTGCCAGCACAAGGGGAAGCTCGGGGGCCAACGTCCTGACTTTC. Translating it yields CASTRGSSGANVLTF.

The chain has TRBV5-6 and TRBJ2-1, with 12 bases identical to TRBD1. There are 16 residues in the CDR3. In germline, CDR1 is SGHDT, CDR2 YYEEEE. V shed 2 bases, J shed 4 bases, and the junction held 4 bases outside the gene matches. The DNA of the CDR3 is TGTGCCAGCAGCTTTGGGACAGGGGGCACGTACAATGAGCAGTTCTTC. Amino acids: CASSFGTGGTYNEQFF.

The rearrangement joins TRBV7-2 to TRBJ1-1, with 8 positions matching TRBD1. The CDR3 has 16 amino acids. Germline-derived CDR1 and CDR2 are SGHTA and FQGNSA. Losses at the gene ends were 4 bases for V and 0 bases for J; bases not matched to a gene: 7. CDR3 bases: TGTGCCAGCAGCTCGACAGGGGCTGGGGTGAACACTGAAGCTTTCTTT. As protein: CASSSTGAGVNTEAFF.

The V and J genes are TRBV5-8 and TRBJ2-2; the match to TRBD2 covers 7 bases. Losses at the gene ends were 4 bases for V and 4 bases for J; bases not matched to a gene: 13. In germline, CDR1 is SGHTS, CDR2 YDEGEE. The CDR3 extends over 17 amino acids. CDR3 DNA sequence: TGTGCCAGCAGCCCGCGGGGCGGGAGTTATGGCACCGGGGAGCTGTTTTTT. This translates into CASSPRGGSYGTGELFF.

This clone is termed medium-sized. The CDR3 sequence is CASSALTGWGTDTQYF. The CDR3, as DNA: TGTGCCAGCAGCGCCCTAACAGGTTGGGGCACAGATACGCAGTATTTT. J is TRBJ2-3 and V is TRBV9, with TRBD1 as a possible D gene (5 bases). The ends were cut back, 3 bases at V and 1 base at J, with 15 bases in the middle. This CDR3 has 16 amino acids. Germline CDR1 is SGDLS and CDR2 is YYNGEE.

The rearrangement links TRBV5-4 to TRBJ2-7, with 14 nucleotides matching TRBD2. Germline lookup yields CDR1 SGHNT and CDR2 YYREEE (reference sequence). V was pared by 3 bases and J by 5 bases, with 10 bases of the junction left unmatched. The CDR3 loop spans 17 amino acids. The CDR3 protein is CASSSFWGTSGSNEQYF. The CDR3 bases are TGTGCCAGCAGCTCTTTTTGGGGGACTAGCGGGAGTAACGAGCAGTACTTC.

The chain joins TRBV7-3 to TRBJ2-3, with D perhaps matching TRBD2 (6 bases). This CDR3 comprises 16 residues. Trimming cost V 5 bases and J 1 base, with 16 bases left between them. Germline values: CDR1 SGHTA, CDR2 FQGTGA. In DNA, the CDR3 is TGTGCCAGCAGCGTAGGGGCGGGGACCCGCACAGATACGCAGTATTTT. Translation: CASSVGAGTRTDTQYF.

The V call is TRBV19, the J call TRBJ2-7, with 12 bases lining up with TRBD2. The length of the CDR3 is 15 residues. Losses at the gene ends were 1 base for V and 5 bases for J; bases not matched to a gene: 3. The germline gives CDR1 LNHDA, CDR2 SQIVND (reference sequence). The CDR3 bases are TGTGCCAGTAGTATAGGACTAGCGGGAGTTGACGAGCAGTACTTC. This encodes CASSIGLAGVDEQYF.

This chain connects TRBV19 to TRBJ2-6, with no clear D. Trimming stripped 0 bases from V and 2 bases from J, with 8 bases between. Germline loops: CDR1 LNHDA, CDR2 SQIVND (reference sequence). The CDR3 extends over 16 amino acids. This chain's CDR3 is CASSIDGGPGANVLTF. The CDR3, as DNA: TGTGCCAGTAGTATAGACGGTGGGCCTGGGGCCAACGTCCTGACTTTC.

This clone was seen only once. V usage is TRBV7-2 and J usage is TRBJ1-1, with D possibly being TRBD1 (5 bases). The CDR3 sequence is 14 residues long. Between the trimmed V and J ends, which lost 4 bases and 2 bases, there was a span of 11 bases. CDR1 SGHTA and CDR2 FQGNSA come from the germline V gene. In DNA, the CDR3 is TGTGCCAGCAGCTCCCAGGGTGGAAACACTGAAGCTTTCTTT. Its protein product is CASSSQGGNTEAFF.

The rearrangement links TRBV5-1 to TRBJ1-2; D uncertain. The CDR3 totals 11 residues. The V end was cut by 0 bases, the J end by 8 bases, with 5 bases between. Germline V gene sequence: CDR1 SGHRS, CDR2 YFSETQ. The CDR3: CASSLDGGYTF. In nucleotides, the CDR3 is TGCGCCAGCAGCTTGGACGGGGGCTACACCTTC.

The gene calls are TRBV6-1 and TRBJ1-1; possible D gene TRBD1, 5 bases. Germline V lookup: CDR1 MNHNS, CDR2 SASEGT. The CDR3 is made up of 14 amino acids. The V gene lost 7 bases and the J gene lost 1 base, with 13 bases spanning the gap. The DNA of the CDR3 is TGTGCCAGCATGAGTTTTCAGGGGAACACTGAAGCTTTCTTT. It codes for CASMSFQGNTEAFF.

The table lists this clone with a count of one. The chain is built from TRBV19 and TRBJ1-5; 11 bases fit TRBD1. Germline V CDR1 and CDR2: LNHDA, SQIVND (reference sequence). V was pared by 6 bases and J by 2 bases, with 6 bases of the junction left unmatched. The CDR3 is made up of 16 amino acids. The CDR3 sequence is CASRLGQGAGNQPQHF. In nucleotides, the CDR3 is TGTGCCAGTAGACTCGGACAGGGGGCCGGCAATCAGCCCCAGCATTTT. Full variable domain (remainder filled in from reference TRBV19 and TRBJ1-5): DGGITQSPKYLFRKEGQNVTLSCEQNLNHDAMYWYRQDPGQGLRLIYYSQIVNDFQKGDIAEGYSVSREKKESFPLTVTSAQKNPTAFYLCASRLGQGAGNQPQHFGDGTRLSIL.

This clone was seen once. The chain carries TRBV18 and TRBJ1-1, with D tentatively TRBD1 (5 bases). Germline CDR1 and CDR2: KGHSH and LQKENI. CDR3 size: 14 residues. Trimming cost V 1 base and J 3 bases, with 9 bases left between them. Written as DNA, the CDR3 is TGTGCCAGCTCACCACTCAGCAGGGACACTGAAGCTTTCTTT. Protein product: CASSPLSRDTEAFF.

The chain uses TRBV19 and TRBJ2-2; the D is unclear. This CDR3 is built from 11 residues. V was trimmed by 9 bases and J by 5 bases, leaving 7 bases between them. CDR1 is LNHDA and CDR2 is SQIVND in the germline V gene (reference sequence). CDR3 amino acids: CASSRTGELFF. DNA for the CDR3: TGTGCCAGCTCGCGGACCGGGGAGCTGTTTTTT.

This clone came up once. V gene TRBV11-3 combines with J gene TRBJ1-1, with 8 nucleotides matching TRBD1. The V gene's germline CDR1 is SGHNT and CDR2 YENEEA. The V gene end was trimmed by 5 bases and the J gene end by 1 base; junction bases not matched to a gene: 3. This CDR3 is built from 14 residues. The CDR3: CASSTGQGNTEAFF. The CDR3 DNA reads as TGTGCCAGCAGCACCGGACAGGGGAACACTGAAGCTTTCTTT. Full variable domain (remainder filled in from reference TRBV11-3 and TRBJ1-1): EAGVVQSPRYKIIEKKQPVAFWCNPISGHNTLYWYLQNLGQGPELLIRYENEEAVDDSQLPKDRFSAERLKGVDSTLKIQPAELGDSAVYLCASSTGQGNTEAFFGQGTRLTVV.

The CDR3 is CASSLEAVSYNEQFF. The CDR3 DNA reads as TGCGCCAGCAGCTTGGAAGCGGTCTCCTACAATGAGCAGTTCTTC. The chain is built from TRBV5-1 and TRBJ2-1; perhaps TRBD2 as D (5 bases). The CDR3 contains 15 residues. Germline V gene data show CDR1 as SGHRS and CDR2 as YFSETQ. The V gene lost 0 bases and the J gene lost 0 bases, with 7 bases spanning the gap.

The chain couples TRBV6-4 to TRBJ1-5, with unresolved D. Trimming took off 10 bases at V and 4 bases at J, with 14 bases between the two ends. Germline assignment: CDR1 MRHNA and CDR2 SNTAGT. This CDR3 has 13 residues. CDR3 sequence (DNA): TGTGCCATCCCGGACGGGGAGAATCAGCCCCAGCATTTT. Translation gives CAIPDGENQPQHF.

This clone has only one observation. CDR3 in amino acids: CASRKRDWGDTQYF. The CDR3 region has the DNA TGTGCCAGCAGGAAGCGGGATTGGGGAGATACGCAGTATTTT. The gene calls are TRBV5-6 and TRBJ2-3, with 7 bases lining up with TRBD2. V lost 5 bases and J lost 5; bases outside the gene matches: 8. The CDR3 spans 14 residues. Germline loops: CDR1 SGHDT, CDR2 YYEEEE.